This T cell receptor (beta chain) came from a study of T cell repertoires in cytomegalovirus infection. Looking at the study overall: An indication of both CMV infection and matching HLA type came from public TCR beta signatures.

Points from the study as a whole: Cumulated frequencies of public TCR beta families served to identify carriers of CMV plus the relevant HLA. HLA-C-restricted CMV clonotypes gave the most frequent clonotype in two of eight donors.

TCRdb independently ran MiXCR on the reads; one entry per CDR3 protein. The top ten clones hold 12% to 15% of a sample with about 450,000 distinct CDR3 sequences, 30% to 40% of them seen once. This clonotype was picked up many times. Its antigen is unknown. J lost 12 bases, V lost 1 base, and 14 bases had no gene match. This CDR3 is built from 17 residues. Germline values: CDR1 SGHVS, CDR2 FNYEAQ. This chain connects TRBV7-6 to TRBJ2-1; the match to TRBD2 covers 11 bases. Sequenced input: PBMCs. The receptor comes from a human donor in good health (CMV status not recorded). Some clones in this sample may be carry-over from other donors' samples. The CDR3 sequence: CASSLGVLAGGTMTQFF. As DNA, the CDR3 is TGTGCCAGCAGCTTAGGGGTCCTAGCGGGGGGTACAATGACGCAGTTCTTC.